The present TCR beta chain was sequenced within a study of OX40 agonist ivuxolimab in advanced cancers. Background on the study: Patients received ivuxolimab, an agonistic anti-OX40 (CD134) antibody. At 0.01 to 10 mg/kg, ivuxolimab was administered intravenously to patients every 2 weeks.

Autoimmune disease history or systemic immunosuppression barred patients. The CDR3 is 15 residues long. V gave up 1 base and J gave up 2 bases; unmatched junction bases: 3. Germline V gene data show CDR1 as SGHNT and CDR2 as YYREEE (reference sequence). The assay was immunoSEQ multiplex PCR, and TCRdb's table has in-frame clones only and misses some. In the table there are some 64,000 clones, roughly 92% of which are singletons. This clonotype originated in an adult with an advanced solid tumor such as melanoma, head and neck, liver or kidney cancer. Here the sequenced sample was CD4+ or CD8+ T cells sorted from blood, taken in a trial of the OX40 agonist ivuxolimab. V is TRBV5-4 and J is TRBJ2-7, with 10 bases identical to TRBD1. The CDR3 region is CASSLFGTGAYEQYF. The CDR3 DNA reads TGTGCCAGCAGCTTGTTTGGGACAGGGGCCTACGAGCAGTACTTC.